This T cell receptor (beta chain) was recorded in a study of breast tumors, draining lymph nodes, adjacent tissues. Germline assignment: CDR1 LGHDT and CDR2 YNNKEL (reference sequence). The CDR3 is made up of 16 amino acids. The ends lost 0 bases at V and 5 bases at J; junction bases unmatched: 8. This clonotype was observed at least ten times. Its specificity is not known. TCRdb fed the multiplex PCR reads into MiXCR, producing one record per CDR3 protein. The sample has under 250,000 distinct CDR3 sequences, about 34% seen once; the top ten hold approximately 1.5%. The lymph nodes were axillary draining lymph nodes from breast cancer patients. Notes on the study in general: Compared with lymph nodes, tumors were less diverse; compared with nontumor tissue, more.

Specimen: axillary lymph node tissue. J is TRBJ2-5 and V is TRBV3-1, with 8 bases that match TRBD2. The TCR comes from a female donor with breast cancer. Some clones in this sample may be carry-over from other donors' samples. This CDR3 is CASSQEGLERGETQYF. The CDR3 coding sequence is TGTGCCAGCAGCCAAGAGGGACTAGAAAGGGGGGAGACCCAGTACTTC.